These 9 T cell receptor beta chains share one sample of origin, sequenced in a study of T cell changes during pregnancy in multiple sclerosis (dated by TCRdb to about 2019). Receptor libraries were prepared by the immunoSEQ multiplex PCR assay. TCRdb took this table from immuneACCESS and kept in-frame rearrangements with V and J called. Such tables lack part of the clones; where checked against another copy, unresolved V genes explain under half of the gap, and the rest is unexplained. The sample table contains roughly 40,000 clones; only one count was recorded for 88% of them. The ten largest clones capture more than 0.95% of the sample. The specimen comprised CD4+ T cells from peripheral blood mononuclear cells, sampled before pregnancy. Receptor source: a female donor with multiple sclerosis, enrolled in a pregnancy study.

The chain carries TRBV4-2 and TRBJ2-5; 9 nucleotides match TRBD1. Unmatched junction bases numbered 5, after V lost 4 bases and J lost 8 bases. This CDR3 spans 13 amino acids. Germline loops: CDR1 LGHNA, CDR2 YNFKEQ. The DNA for the CDR3 is TGTGCCAGCAGCCCTAGGACAGGGGACACCCAGTACTTC. Translating it yields CASSPRTGDTQYF.

This clone was recorded once. V gene TRBV5-1 combines with J gene TRBJ1-2, with a possible D match to TRBD1 (5 bases). Germline V lookup: CDR1 SGHRS, CDR2 YFSETQ. The length of the CDR3 is 15 residues. The V end was cut by 2 bases, the J end by 4 bases, with 15 bases between. The CDR3 DNA sequence: TGCGCCAGCAGCTTTTTACCCCAGGGCACCTATGGCTACACCTTC. Encoded protein: CASSFLPQGTYGYTF.

This chain joins TRBV4-1 and TRBJ2-7; the match to TRBD2 covers 14 bases. The germline V gene encodes CDR1 MGHRA and CDR2 YSYEKL. The trim removed 4 bases at V and 1 base at J, leaving 18 bases unmatched. The length of the CDR3 is 21 residues. The CDR3: CASSLRPPGLAGERLSYEQYF. In DNA form, the CDR3 reads TGCGCCAGCAGCCTCCGACCGCCGGGACTAGCGGGAGAGAGGCTTTCCTACGAGCAGTACTTC.

The gene calls are TRBV2 and TRBJ2-3; maybe TRBD2 (5 bases). V was shortened by 6 bases and J by 0 bases, with 13 bases between the two germline ends. Per germline, CDR1 SNHLY and CDR2 FYNNEI. This CDR3 has 15 amino acids. CDR3 DNA sequence: TGTGCCAGCAGAGAGAGGGCCTTCAGCACAGATACGCAGTATTTT. The encoded protein is CASRERAFSTDTQYF.

The chain is built from TRBV7-2 and TRBJ1-4; D might be TRBD1 (6 bases). The germline V gene encodes CDR1 SGHTA and CDR2 FQGNSA. V was cut by 8 bases and J by 7 bases, with 14 bases left in between. CDR3 length equals 13 residues. In DNA form, the CDR3 reads TGTGCCAGCTCCGGACAGCCAGGTGAAAAACTGTTTTTT. Translating gives CASSGQPGEKLFF.

The chain combines TRBV30 with TRBJ2-2, with a possible D match to TRBD1 (5 bases). Germline V gene lookup returns CDR1 GTSNPN and CDR2 SVGIG (reference sequence). V lost 0 bases and J lost 4, with 15 bases in between. The CDR3 runs to 16 residues. The CDR3 reads CAWSVRAGRGTGELFF. The CDR3 coding sequence is TGTGCCTGGAGTGTACGGGCAGGGCGCGGCACCGGGGAGCTGTTTTTT.

This clone has more than one count but fewer than ten. J is TRBJ2-5 and V is TRBV29-1; 11 bases fit TRBD1. The junction had 9 bases not matched to a gene; V was cut back by 4 bases and J by 5 bases. In germline, CDR1 is SQVTM, CDR2 ANQGSEA. This CDR3 comprises 15 residues. The CDR3 region is CSVARDRGELETQYF. The CDR3 DNA follows: TGCAGCGTTGCGAGGGACAGGGGGGAATTGGAGACCCAGTACTTC.

The V call is TRBV13, the J call TRBJ2-6; tentatively, D is TRBD1 (5 bases). The CDR3 runs 15 residues. V dropped 1 base and J dropped 2 bases, with 6 bases sitting between them. Germline CDR1 and CDR2: PRHDT and FYEKMQ (reference sequence). DNA of the CDR3: TGTGCCAGCAGCTTAGAGGGGACTGGGGCCAACGTCCTGACTTTC. Its translation is CASSLEGTGANVLTF.

The chain joins TRBV25-1 to TRBJ1-1; 7 nucleotides agree with TRBD1. The length of the CDR3 is 13 residues. Germline V gene data show CDR1 as MGHDK and CDR2 as SYGVNS. The trim removed 5 bases at V and 7 bases at J, leaving 7 bases unmatched. CDR3 amino acids: CASSQDRNNEAFF. CDR3 DNA sequence: TGTGCCAGCAGTCAGGACAGGAATAATGAAGCTTTCTTT.